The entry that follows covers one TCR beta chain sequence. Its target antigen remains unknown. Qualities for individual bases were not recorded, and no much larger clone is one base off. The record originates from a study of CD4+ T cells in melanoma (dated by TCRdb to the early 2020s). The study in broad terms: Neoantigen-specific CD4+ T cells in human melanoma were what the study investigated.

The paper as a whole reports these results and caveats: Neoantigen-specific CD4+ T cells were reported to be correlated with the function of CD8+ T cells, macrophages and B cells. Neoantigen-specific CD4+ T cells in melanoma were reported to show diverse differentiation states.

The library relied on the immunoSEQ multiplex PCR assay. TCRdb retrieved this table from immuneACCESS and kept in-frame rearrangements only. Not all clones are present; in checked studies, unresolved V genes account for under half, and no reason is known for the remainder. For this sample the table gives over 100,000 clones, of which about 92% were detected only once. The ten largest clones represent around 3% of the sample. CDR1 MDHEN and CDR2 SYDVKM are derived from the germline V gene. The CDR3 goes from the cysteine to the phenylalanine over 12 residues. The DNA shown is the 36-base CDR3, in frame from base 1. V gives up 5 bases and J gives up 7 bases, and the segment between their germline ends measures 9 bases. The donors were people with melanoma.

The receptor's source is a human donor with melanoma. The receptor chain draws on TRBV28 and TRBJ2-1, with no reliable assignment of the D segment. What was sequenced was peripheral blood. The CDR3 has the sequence CASSALANEQFF. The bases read TGTGCCAGCAGTGCCCTGGCGAATGAGCAGTTCTTC.